The TCR beta chain described here comes from a study of blood T cell repertoires in COVID-19 (dated by TCRdb to 2018 to 2020). Regarding the complete study: Collaborator samples came from the United States, Italy and Spain and covered acute and convalescent phases of COVID-19. The material from the prospective study consisted of cDNA or gDNA derived from T cells, B-cell-depleted T cells, or PBMCs. Deeply sampled blood TCRbeta repertoires from subjects exposed to, actively infected with, or recovered from COVID-19 were included in the dataset. The repertoires were made available in a free public database intended to serve as a resource for research on the immune response to SARS-CoV-2. Samples came from the ongoing ImmuneRACE study (first 160 participants) plus 1,254 subjects from 6 global collaborators. A de-identified subject ID, COVID-19 status, age in years and sex were almost always included in the sample metadata. Where HLA class I and class II types were available, the types were taken from metadata supplied by the sample provider, not from assay-based typing. Summary of the overall study and its limitations: The quantity of clinical and demographic metadata differed by source and by participant and was supplied without curation.

This clone was seen only once. Its antigen is not yet known. The input lacks base qualities; no much larger clone sits a single base away. Compared with germline, V lacks 4 bases and J lacks 7 bases; bases without a gene match: 7. The germline V gene yields SGHTA for CDR1 and FQGNSA for CDR2. From the cysteine up to the phenylalanine, the CDR3 has a length of 15 residues. CDR3 DNA is the only sequence kept; it has 45 bases, read in frame from the first base. TCRbeta CDR3 regions were amplified from genomic DNA using the immunoSEQ Assay, a bias-controlled multiplex PCR. As for the authors' bioinformatics: Within the assay, amplification of reference gene primers was used to estimate how many nucleated cells each sample contained. To quantify the absolute abundance of each unique TCRbeta CDR3 rearrangement, sequence reads were collapsed and filtered. Productive Simpson clonality was computed per sample as the square root of Simpson's diversity index over productive rearrangements. TCRdb mirrors the immuneACCESS table, restricted to in-frame sequences. Some clones are absent from its copies; in checked studies, under half trace to an unresolved V gene, and the reason for the others is unknown. V and J calls and clone size are as listed in that table; D and trimming were resolved from the DNA. This sample has more than 110,000 clones in its table, and 70% to 90% of those were observed once. The top ten clones comprise 9.5% to 11% of the sample.

Collaborating institutions collected whole blood in K2EDTA tubes following their own protocols. For TCRbeta analysis, collaborator samples were shipped as frozen whole blood, as isolated PBMCs, or as DNA extracted from either sample type. The receptor's source is a woman older than 75 with acute or convalescent COVID-19. Rearrangement joined TRBV7-2 to TRBJ1-2, and TRBD1 matches 12 of the central bases. Sequenced sample: peripheral blood. The nucleotide sequence reads as follows: TGTGCCAGCAGCTCAGATGGGACAGGGGGCTTTGGCTACACCTTC. It codes for CASSSDGTGGFGYTF.